This T cell receptor (beta chain) was profiled in a study of T cells after yellow fever vaccination. Whole-study findings and limits: The CD4 and CD8 compartments had a small share of their clonotypes in common.

Details on this clonotype: What it recognizes is unknown.

TCRdb re-analysed the 5' RACE reads in MiXCR, keeping a single row per CDR3 protein. Of about 260,000 distinct CDR3 sequences in the sample, roughly 13% were seen once. This TCR came from a man aged 25-40 years who received the YFV17D yellow fever vaccine. The sample in question was CD4+ T cells sorted from PBMCs, obtained 45 days after the yellow fever booster vaccination.

The CDR3 reads CASSLGGRNYGYTF. The CDR3 bases are TGCGCCAGCAGCTTGGGAGGACGGAACTATGGCTACACCTTC. This chain joins TRBV5-1 and TRBJ1-2, with D unclear. The germline V gene has CDR1 SGHRS and CDR2 YFSETQ. V was shortened by 0 bases and J by 2 bases, with 8 bases between the two germline ends. This CDR3 comprises 14 residues.